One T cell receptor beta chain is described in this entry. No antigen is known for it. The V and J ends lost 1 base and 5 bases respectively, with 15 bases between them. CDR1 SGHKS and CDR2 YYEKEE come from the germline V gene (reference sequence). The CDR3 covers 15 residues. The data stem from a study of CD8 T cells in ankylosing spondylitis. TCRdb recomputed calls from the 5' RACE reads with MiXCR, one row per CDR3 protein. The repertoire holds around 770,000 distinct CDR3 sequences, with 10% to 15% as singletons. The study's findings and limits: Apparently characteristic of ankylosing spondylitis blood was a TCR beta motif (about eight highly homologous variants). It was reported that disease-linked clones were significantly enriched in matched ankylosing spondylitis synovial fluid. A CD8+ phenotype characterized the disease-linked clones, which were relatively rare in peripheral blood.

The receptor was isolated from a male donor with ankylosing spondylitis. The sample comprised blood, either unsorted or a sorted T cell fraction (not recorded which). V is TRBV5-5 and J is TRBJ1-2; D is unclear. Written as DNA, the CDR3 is TGTGCCAGCAGCTTGAACTTTGCAGCCTCATATGGCTACACCTTC. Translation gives CASSLNFAASYGYTF.